These 21 T cell receptor beta chains share one sample of origin, sequenced in a study of blood T cell repertoires in COVID-19. The method was immunoSEQ multiplex PCR; TCRdb's version includes in-frame clones alone and lacks a portion of them. Of about 330,000 clones in the sample, more than 85% were seen once. The sequencing sample was made of PBMCs or T cells enriched from blood (not recorded which). These receptors all stem from a woman aged 25 to 39 who had recovered from COVID-19.

The rearrangement uses TRBV5-1 and TRBJ2-5; 9 bases line up with TRBD2. There are 16 residues in the CDR3. V trimming: 0 bases; J trimming: 5 bases; junction bases outside the gene matches: 8. Germline V CDR1 and CDR2: SGHRS, YFSETQ. The CDR3 DNA follows: TGCGCCAGCAGCTTGGCTAGCGGGGCCGGGGGGGAGACCCAGTACTTC. Translation: CASSLASGAGGETQYF.

V and J are TRBV18 and TRBJ2-7; possible D gene TRBD1, 6 bases. Trimming took off 6 bases at V and 2 bases at J, with 17 bases between the two ends. The CDR3 is made up of 15 amino acids. Germline V lookup: CDR1 KGHSH, CDR2 LQKENI. CDR3 residues: CASSLLEDSPYEQYF. The CDR3 region has the DNA TGTGCCAGCTCCCTACTGGAGGACAGTCCCTACGAGCAGTACTTC.

The J gene is TRBJ2-2, the V gene TRBV5-1; 7 bases are a match to TRBD1. V lost 4 bases and J lost 6; bases outside the gene matches: 6. Germline CDR1 reads SGHRS; CDR2 reads YFSETQ. There are 14 residues in the CDR3. The CDR3 protein is CASSARQGSGELFF. The CDR3 coding sequence is TGCGCCAGCAGCGCCCGACAGGGCTCCGGGGAGCTGTTTTTT.

This clone was found once. The junction shows a germline mismatch at one end, possibly a read error. This chain connects TRBV5-1 to TRBJ2-5; 10 bases fit TRBD2. The CDR3 spans 13 residues. Germline V gene sequence: CDR1 SGHRS, CDR2 YFSETQ. The DNA for the CDR3 is TGCGCCAGCAGTACGGCCTTGGCTAGCGGGGGCCACTTC. This codes for CASSTALASGGHF.

As regards this clone: This sample also contains other DNA sequences that code for the same CDR3. V usage is TRBV27 and J usage is TRBJ1-5; D uncertain. The CDR3 runs to 12 residues. The V end was cut by 3 bases, the J end by 3 bases, with 3 bases between. Germline V gene data show CDR1 as MNHEY and CDR2 as SMNVEV (reference sequence). CDR3 protein: CASSFINQPQHF. CDR3 bases: TGTGCCAGCAGTTTTATCAATCAGCCCCAGCATTTT.

The chain couples TRBV15 to TRBJ2-1, with unresolved D. This CDR3 spans 15 amino acids. In germline, CDR1 is LNHNV, CDR2 YYDKDF (reference sequence). V dropped 0 bases and J dropped 7 bases, with 13 bases sitting between them. The CDR3 nucleotides read TGTGCCACCAGCAGAGATGCGGTACCTAAAAATGAGCAGTTCTTC. Its protein is CATSRDAVPKNEQFF.

The chain joins TRBV12-5 to TRBJ1-2; D remains ambiguous. This CDR3 has 12 amino acids. With 6 bases removed from V and 4 bases from J, the gap between germline ends came to 9 bases. Germline CDR1 LGHNT, CDR2 FRNRAP. Written as DNA, the CDR3 is TGTGCTAGTGGAAGTAGGAGCTATGGCTACACCTTC. Protein sequence: CASGSRSYGYTF.

This chain connects TRBV12-3 or TRBV12-4 to TRBJ1-5; D gene uncertain. The ends were cut back, 5 bases at V and 6 bases at J, with 8 bases in the middle. CDR3 length: 12 amino acids. The CDR3 DNA is TGTGCCAGCAGTGTTATTCGTCAGCCCCAGCATTTT. Its protein is CASSVIRQPQHF.

The chain has TRBV19 and TRBJ2-1; tentative D call: TRBD1 (5 bases). With 1 base removed from V and 0 bases from J, the gap between germline ends came to 10 bases. The CDR3 consists of 16 residues. Per the germline V gene, CDR1 is LNHDA and CDR2 is SQIVND (reference sequence). The CDR3 sequence: CASSIGGASSYNEQFF. DNA of the CDR3: TGTGCCAGTAGTATAGGGGGCGCAAGCTCCTACAATGAGCAGTTCTTC. Based on the CDR3 plus reference TRBV19 and TRBJ2-1, the full variable domain is DGGITQSPKYLFRKEGQNVTLSCEQNLNHDAMYWYRQDPGQGLRLIYYSQIVNDFQKGDIAEGYSVSREKKESFPLTVTSAQKNPTAFYLCASSIGGASSYNEQFFGPGTRLTVL.

This chain joins TRBV28 and TRBJ1-1; 7 positions agree with TRBD1. The trim removed 1 base at V and 4 bases at J, leaving 6 bases unmatched. The CDR3 length is 15 residues. Germline V CDR1 and CDR2: MDHEN, SYDVKM. The CDR3: CASSLYVGDSTEAFF. CDR3 sequence (DNA): TGTGCCAGCAGTTTATATGTTGGGGACAGCACTGAAGCTTTCTTT.

This rearrangement joins TRBV7-8 to TRBJ1-1; weak D call: TRBD1 (6 bases). This CDR3 comprises 17 residues. CDR1 and CDR2 from the germline V gene are SGHVS and FQNEAQ. Trimming cost V 1 base and J 1 base, with 16 bases left between them. The CDR3 sequence is CASSLGRTGNRNTEAFF. The CDR3 bases are TGTGCCAGCAGCTTAGGTCGTACAGGGAATAGGAACACTGAAGCTTTCTTT.

The sample holds one count of this clone. The chain has TRBV7-8 and TRBJ1-1; 8 bases line up with TRBD1. The CDR3 length is 14 residues. Trimming removed 5 bases from V and 4 bases from J; junction bases left unmatched: 6. The V gene's germline CDR1 is SGHVS and CDR2 FQNEAQ. The CDR3, as DNA: TGTGCCAGCAGCGCCCGGACAGGGAGCACTGAAGCTTTCTTT. Its protein product is CASSARTGSTEAFF.

The genes are TRBV6-5 and TRBJ2-7; D is possibly TRBD1 (6 bases). V lost 7 bases and J lost 5, with 18 bases in between. Per germline, CDR1 MNHEY and CDR2 SVGAGI. The CDR3 has 14 amino acids. CDR3 sequence reads: CASIRPGAGHEQYF. CDR3 in DNA: TGTGCCAGCATAAGGCCAGGGGCAGGCCACGAGCAGTACTTC.

This clone has a handful of counts. The chain combines TRBV7-9 with TRBJ1-2, with D uncertain. Trimming cost V 5 bases and J 6 bases, with 10 bases left between them. This CDR3 contains 12 residues. In germline, CDR1 is SEHNR, CDR2 FQNEAQ (reference sequence). This chain's CDR3 is CASSPGLNGYTF. In nucleotides, the CDR3 is TGTGCCAGCAGCCCCGGACTCAATGGCTACACCTTC.

This clone occurred once. The chain is built from TRBV7-8 and TRBJ1-2; 8 bases are a match to TRBD1. This CDR3 has 12 amino acids. Germline assignment: CDR1 SGHVS and CDR2 FQNEAQ. The trim removed 5 bases at V and 8 bases at J, leaving 4 bases unmatched. CDR3 nucleotides: TGTGCCAGCAGCCAGGGGGCGCGGGGCTACACCTTC. Translated: CASSQGARGYTF.

The chain combines TRBV5-1 with TRBJ1-1; D unclear. Trimming shortened V by 0 bases and J by 0 bases, and 12 bases separated the two germline ends. The CDR3 spans 16 residues. Germline V gene data show CDR1 as SGHRS and CDR2 as YFSETQ. The chain's CDR3 is CASSLDSSPLNTEAFF. The CDR3 coding sequence is TGCGCCAGCAGCTTGGACTCCTCGCCATTGAACACTGAAGCTTTCTTT. The full variable domain, its missing parts supplied by reference TRBV5-1 and TRBJ1-1, is KAGVTQTPRYLIKTRGQQVTLSCSPISGHRSVSWYQQTPGQGLQFLFEYFSETQRNKGNFPGRFSGRQFSNSRSEMNVSTLELGDSALYLCASSLDSSPLNTEAFFGQGTRLTVV.

This chain joins TRBV7-8 and TRBJ2-1, with 9 bases matching TRBD2. Trimming cost V 5 bases and J 6 bases; bases outside gene matches: 14. The CDR3 extends over 17 amino acids. Germline V lookup: CDR1 SGHVS, CDR2 FQNEAQ. The CDR3 reads CASSLQEVAGVLNEQFF. The CDR3 DNA reads TGTGCCAGCAGCCTACAGGAAGTAGCGGGGGTACTCAATGAGCAGTTCTTC. The full variable domain, its missing parts supplied by reference TRBV7-8 and TRBJ2-1, is GAGVSQSPRYKVAKRGQDVALRCDPISGHVSLFWYQQALGQGPEFLTYFQNEAQLDKSGLPSDRFFAERPEGSVSTLKIQRTQQEDSAVYLCASSLQEVAGVLNEQFFGPGTRLTVL.

The V and J genes are TRBV7-9 and TRBJ1-3; TRBD1 matches 8 bases. Looked up from germline, CDR1 is SEHNR and CDR2 is FQNEAQ (reference sequence). The CDR3 runs to 15 residues. Germline trimming cut 5 bases from V and 8 bases from J; bases unmatched to any gene: 11. The CDR3 sequence: CASSDTRQGADTIYF. The DNA of the CDR3 is TGTGCCAGCAGCGATACGAGGCAGGGGGCAGACACCATATATTTT. The complete variable domain, with remaining parts taken from reference TRBV7-9 and TRBJ1-3, reads DTGVSQNPRHKITKRGQNVTFRCDPISEHNRLYWYRQTLGQGPEFLTYFQNEAQLEKSRLLSDRFSAERPKGSFSTLEIQRTEQGDSAMYLCASSDTRQGADTIYFGEGSWLTVV.

J is TRBJ2-5 and V is TRBV7-9; TRBD1 matches 7 bases. V lost 5 bases and J lost 5; bases outside the gene matches: 17. The CDR3 loop spans 17 amino acids. Germline-derived CDR1 and CDR2 are SEHNR and FQNEAQ (reference sequence). Here the CDR3 DNA reads TGTGCCAGCAGCCCATCTCCCCCATTAGGGGGCCAGGAGACCCAGTACTTC. Encoded protein: CASSPSPPLGGQETQYF.

The chain employs TRBV27 and TRBJ1-3; D remains ambiguous. V shed 5 bases and J shed 0 bases, with 11 bases lying between them. This CDR3 spans 15 amino acids. Germline loops: CDR1 MNHEY, CDR2 SMNVEV (reference sequence). As DNA, the CDR3 is TGTGCCAGCAGTAGAAGCCGATTCTCTGGAAACACCATATATTTT. Its translation is CASSRSRFSGNTIYF.

This sequence joins TRBV11-2 and TRBJ2-1, with TRBD1 matching over 8 bases. V shed 2 bases and J 1 base; nucleotides not matched to a gene: 1. Germline-derived CDR1 and CDR2 are SGHAT and FQNNGV. The CDR3 runs 15 residues. The CDR3 DNA sequence: TGTGCCAGCAGCTTAACAGGGGGGTCCTACAATGAGCAGTTCTTC. It yields the protein CASSLTGGSYNEQFF. The variable domain in full, with the rest retrieved from reference TRBV11-2 and TRBJ2-1, is EAGVAQSPRYKIIEKRQSVAFWCNPISGHATLYWYQQILGQGPKLLIQFQNNGVVDDSQLPKDRFSAERLKGVDSTLKIQPAKLEDSAVYLCASSLTGGSYNEQFFGPGTRLTVL.